This T cell receptor beta chain was obtained from a study of graft-versus-host responses after intestinal transplantation (dated by TCRdb to 2020 to 2022). General notes on the study: The transplants that recipients got were multivisceral, liver-intestinal, or isolated intestinal. Anti-thymocyte globulin induction was given to all recipients, followed by maintenance tacrolimus and steroids for approximately three years. Bulk TCR-beta CDR3 sequencing was used to track graft-versus-host and host-versus-graft alloreactive T cell clones in the graft, circulation and bone marrow after intestinal transplantation. Alloreactive clones were identified by sequencing pre-transplant mixed lymphocyte reaction products and comparing them with unstimulated pre-transplant donor and recipient T cells. The cohort enrolled 20 to 30 intestinal transplant recipients, one of whom was a retransplant, and 3 patients without pretransplant specimens were excluded. Donor T cell macrochimerism was defined as a peak of at least 4% donor T cells among recipient peripheral blood mononuclear cells. Samples from a few later patients were sequenced in-house on an Illumina MiSeq with MiXCR processing rather than by the commercial service.

The CDR3 measures 14 amino acids from cysteine to phenylalanine. Of all the DNA, just the CDR3 is kept, 42 bases in frame from base 1. CDR1 and CDR2 were assigned from the germline V gene as SGHDT and YYEEEE. Per the publication, the time point label means: cells obtained before transplantation from donor or recipient. CD3+CD4+ and CD3+CD8+ populations were FACS-sorted from unstimulated pre-transplant donor and recipient cells taken from spleen or lymph nodes. Preparation of the library involved the immunoSEQ multiplex PCR assay. In most patients, genomic DNA was isolated using the Qiagen DNeasy Blood and Tissue Kit and sent frozen to Adaptive Biotechnologies for TCR sequencing. Adaptive Biotechnologies carried out high-throughput TCR-beta CDR3 sequencing of genomic DNA for most patients. In the source study's methods: Adaptive's ImmunoSEQ software supplied the TCR sequencing data for 15 to 20 patients, while MiXCR and VDJtools were used to process a few other patients. To correct CD4 versus CD8 sorting errors, any sequence found in both subsets at a frequency ratio below 5:1 was removed. CDR3 nucleotide sequences shared between donor and recipient were removed because the origin of such sequences could not be assigned. To be classed as alloreactive, a clone needed at least 2-fold expansion over unstimulated cells and a minimum CFSE-low frequency of 0.002% (template counts) or 0.001% (read counts). Clones detected in sequenced pre-transplant spleen, lymph node, or MLR CFSE-low populations of the donor or recipient were defined as mappable. The cumulative frequency of alloreactive clones was calculated as a percentage of all sequences, weighted by copy number. Imported from immuneACCESS, the table was reduced by TCRdb to in-frame sequences with V and J called. These copies leave out some clones; in studies compared against another copy, an unresolved V gene accounts for under half, and the cause of the remainder is not known. That table supplies the V and J calls and clone size; D and trimming were determined from the DNA. The sample table shows 60,000 to 65,000 clones, and 85% to 95% are seen once. Of the sample, 1.7% falls within the top ten clones.

Comment on this clone: This clone's antigen is unknown. A junction end diverges from the germline sequence, so it may reflect a read error. The same CDR3 is also encoded by other DNA sequences in this sample.

General conclusions and limits of the study: GvH clones were detected in recipient bone marrow, and some appeared earlier in ileal mucosa or blood, consistent with an intestinal mucosal origin. Early after transplant, peak levels of circulating GvH clones were found to be associated with declines in HvG clones. High GvH to HvG T cell clonal ratios were observed in the allografts of patients with donor T cell macrochimerism. The relatively low number and heterogeneity of intestinal transplant patients limited the conclusions.

The V and J segments used are TRBV5-6 and TRBJ2-7; 7 of the junction bases match TRBD1. This TCR was recovered from a human donor who was the organ donor for an intestinal transplant. Specimen: unstimulated CD8+ T cells sorted from spleen or lymph node cells, collected before transplant. The bases read TGTGCCAGCAGCTTGGGACAGGGCTCCTACGAACAGTACTTC. This sequence encodes CASSLGQGSYEQYF. This CDR3, with the reference TRBV5-6 and TRBJ2-7 proteins standing in past its ends, gives the full variable domain DAGVTQSPTHLIKTRGQQVTLRCSPKSGHDTVSWYQQALGQGPQFIFQYYEEEERQRGNFPDRFSGHQFPNYSSELNVNALLLGDSALYLCASSLGQGSYEQYFGPGTRLTVT.